This T cell receptor (beta chain) was recovered during a study of T cells in Graves' hyperthyroidism and ophthalmopathy. Whole-study results and caveats: Most expanded thyroid clonotypes above 0.001 recurred in blood.

This clonotype was seen more than once but under ten times. The antigen remains unidentified. Germline V gene sequence: CDR1 LGHDT, CDR2 YNNKEL (reference sequence). This CDR3 spans 16 amino acids. Trimming cost V 5 bases and J 9 bases, with 20 bases left between them. RNA transcripts were the template for amplifying TCR beta CDR3 regions. Researchers ran a first-round RT-PCR on the TCR CDR3 using the HTBI primer set. TCRdb reanalysed the multiplex PCR reads using MiXCR and keeps one entry per CDR3 protein. The table has roughly 580,000 distinct CDR3 sequences, about 15% seen once. Source material: blood. The clonotype was recovered from a woman between 25 and 40 years old with Graves' hyperthyroidism that later progressed to Graves' ophthalmopathy. The V gene is TRBV3-1, the J gene TRBJ1-6, with TRBD1 as a possible D gene (6 bases). Here the CDR3 DNA reads TGTGCCAGCAGCTCCTTAGGAGGGGGTGAAGGTTCACCCCTCCACTTT. It codes for CASSSLGGGEGSPLHF.